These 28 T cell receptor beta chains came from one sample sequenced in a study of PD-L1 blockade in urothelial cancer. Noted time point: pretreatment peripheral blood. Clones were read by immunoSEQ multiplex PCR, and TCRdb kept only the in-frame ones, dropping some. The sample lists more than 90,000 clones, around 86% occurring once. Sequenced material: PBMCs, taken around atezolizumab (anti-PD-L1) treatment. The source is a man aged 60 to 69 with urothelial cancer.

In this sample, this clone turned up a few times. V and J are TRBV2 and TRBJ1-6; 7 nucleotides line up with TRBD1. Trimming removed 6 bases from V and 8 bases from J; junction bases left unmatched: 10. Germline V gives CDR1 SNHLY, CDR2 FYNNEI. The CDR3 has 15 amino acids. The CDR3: CASRGPTGPDSPLHF. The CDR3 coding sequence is TGTGCCAGCAGGGGACCGACAGGGCCGGATTCACCCCTCCACTTT. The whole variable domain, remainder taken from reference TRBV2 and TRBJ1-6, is EPEVTQTPSHQVTQMGQEVILRCVPISNHLYFYWYRQILGQKVEFLVSFYNNEISEKSEIFDDQFSVERPDGSNFTLKIRSTKLEDSAMYFCASRGPTGPDSPLHFGNGTRLTVT.

CDR3 residues: CASSWGGNNEKLFF. In nucleotides, the CDR3 is TGTGCCAGCAGCTGGGGGGGCAATAATGAAAAACTGTTTTTT. J is TRBJ1-4 and V is TRBV5-6; perhaps TRBD1 as D (6 bases). Trimming left V 3 bases short and J 4 bases short, with 10 bases between. The CDR3 is made up of 14 amino acids. Germline V gene sequence: CDR1 SGHDT, CDR2 YYEEEE.

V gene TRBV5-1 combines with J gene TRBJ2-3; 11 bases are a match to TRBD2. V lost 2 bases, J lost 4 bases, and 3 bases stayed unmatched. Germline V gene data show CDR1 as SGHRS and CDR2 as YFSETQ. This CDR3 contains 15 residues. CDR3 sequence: CASSFLAGGSDTQYF. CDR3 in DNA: TGCGCCAGCAGCTTCCTAGCGGGGGGCTCAGATACGCAGTATTTT.

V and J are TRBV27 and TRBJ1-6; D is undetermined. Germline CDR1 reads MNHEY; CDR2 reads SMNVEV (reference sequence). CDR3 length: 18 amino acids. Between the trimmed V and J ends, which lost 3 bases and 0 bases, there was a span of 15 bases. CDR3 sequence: CASSFFGLSSSYNSPLHF. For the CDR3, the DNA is TGTGCCAGCAGTTTTTTTGGGCTATCGAGCTCCTATAATTCACCCCTCCACTTT.

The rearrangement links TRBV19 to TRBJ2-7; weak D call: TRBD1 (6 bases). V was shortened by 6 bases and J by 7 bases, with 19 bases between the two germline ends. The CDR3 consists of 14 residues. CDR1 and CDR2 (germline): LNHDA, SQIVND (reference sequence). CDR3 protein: CASSPLQGMREQYF. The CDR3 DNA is TGTGCCAGTAGCCCCCTACAGGGTATGAGGGAGCAGTACTTC.

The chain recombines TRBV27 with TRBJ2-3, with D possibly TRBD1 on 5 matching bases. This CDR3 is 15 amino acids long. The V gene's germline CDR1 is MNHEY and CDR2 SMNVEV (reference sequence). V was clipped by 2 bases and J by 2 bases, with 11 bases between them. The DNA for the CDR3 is TGTGCCAGCAGTTTAACCGGACAAGACACAGATACGCAGTATTTT. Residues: CASSLTGQDTDTQYF.

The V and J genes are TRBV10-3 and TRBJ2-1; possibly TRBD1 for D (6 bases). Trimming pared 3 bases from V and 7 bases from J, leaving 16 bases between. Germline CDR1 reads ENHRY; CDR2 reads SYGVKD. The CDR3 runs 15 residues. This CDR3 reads CAISDVGAAANEQFF. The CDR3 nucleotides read TGTGCCATCAGTGATGTGGGGGCAGCAGCAAATGAGCAGTTCTTC.

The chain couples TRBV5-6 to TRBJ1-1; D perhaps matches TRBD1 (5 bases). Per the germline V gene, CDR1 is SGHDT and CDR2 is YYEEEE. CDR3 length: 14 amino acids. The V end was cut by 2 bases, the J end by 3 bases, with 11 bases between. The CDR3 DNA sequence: TGTGCCAGCAGCTTACGGGGGGTCGACACTGAAGCTTTCTTT. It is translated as CASSLRGVDTEAFF.

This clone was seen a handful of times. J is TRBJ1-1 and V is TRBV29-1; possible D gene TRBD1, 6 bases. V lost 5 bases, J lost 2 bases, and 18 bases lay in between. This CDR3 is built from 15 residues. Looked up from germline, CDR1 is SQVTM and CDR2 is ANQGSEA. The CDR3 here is CSVKMPTGHNTEAFF. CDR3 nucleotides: TGCAGCGTTAAGATGCCGACAGGACATAACACTGAAGCTTTCTTT.

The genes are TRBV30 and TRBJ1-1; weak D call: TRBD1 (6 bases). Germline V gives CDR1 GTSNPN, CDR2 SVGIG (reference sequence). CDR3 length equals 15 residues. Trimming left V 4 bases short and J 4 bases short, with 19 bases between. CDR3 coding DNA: TGTGCCTGGAACAAAGGGGGAGGGTCGAGCACTGAAGCTTTCTTT. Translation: CAWNKGGGSSTEAFF.

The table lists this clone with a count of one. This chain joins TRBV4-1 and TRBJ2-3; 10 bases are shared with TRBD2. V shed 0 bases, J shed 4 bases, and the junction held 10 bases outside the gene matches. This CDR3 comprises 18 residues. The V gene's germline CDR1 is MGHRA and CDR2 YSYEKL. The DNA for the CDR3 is TGCGCCAGCAGCCAAGAAGAGTTTAGCGGGGGGTTCGCAGATACGCAGTATTTT. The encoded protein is CASSQEEFSGGFADTQYF.

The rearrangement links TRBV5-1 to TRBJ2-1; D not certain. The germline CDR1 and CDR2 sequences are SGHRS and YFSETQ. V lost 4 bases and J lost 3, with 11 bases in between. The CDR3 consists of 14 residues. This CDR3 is CASSRDTIYNEQFF. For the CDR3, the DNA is TGCGCCAGCAGCCGTGACACAATCTACAATGAGCAGTTCTTC. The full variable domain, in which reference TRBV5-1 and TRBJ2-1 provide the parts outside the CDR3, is KAGVTQTPRYLIKTRGQQVTLSCSPISGHRSVSWYQQTPGQGLQFLFEYFSETQRNKGNFPGRFSGRQFSNSRSEMNVSTLELGDSALYLCASSRDTIYNEQFFGPGTRLTVL.

CDR3 nucleotide sequence: TGCGCCAGCAGCCCGCAGGGTGACTCTGGGGCCAACGTCCTGACTTTC. This sequence encodes CASSPQGDSGANVLTF. The chain uses TRBV5-1 and TRBJ2-6, with a weak D call TRBD1 (5 bases). Trimming removed 4 bases at V and 0 bases at J, with 11 bases between. The CDR3 is 16 amino acids. From germline, CDR1 is SGHRS and CDR2 YFSETQ.

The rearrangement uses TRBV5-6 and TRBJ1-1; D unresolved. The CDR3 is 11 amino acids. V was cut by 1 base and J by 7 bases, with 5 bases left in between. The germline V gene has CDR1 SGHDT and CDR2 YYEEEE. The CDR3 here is CASSLNYEAFF. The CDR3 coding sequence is TGTGCCAGCAGCTTGAACTATGAAGCTTTCTTT.

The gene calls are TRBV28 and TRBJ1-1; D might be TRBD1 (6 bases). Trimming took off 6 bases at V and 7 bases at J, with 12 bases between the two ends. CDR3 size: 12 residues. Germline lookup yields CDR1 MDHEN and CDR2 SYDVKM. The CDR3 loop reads CASSYREVEAFF. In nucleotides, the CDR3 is TGTGCCAGCAGCTACAGGGAAGTTGAAGCTTTCTTT.

The CDR3 protein is CASSEATSGNTIYF. As DNA, the CDR3 is TGCGCCAGCAGCGAGGCAACCTCTGGAAACACCATATATTTT. The gene calls are TRBV5-1 and TRBJ1-3; no definite D call. Germline values: CDR1 SGHRS, CDR2 YFSETQ. The V and J ends lost 4 bases and 0 bases respectively, with 8 bases between them. The CDR3 is 14 residues long. Full variable domain (remainder filled in from reference TRBV5-1 and TRBJ1-3): KAGVTQTPRYLIKTRGQQVTLSCSPISGHRSVSWYQQTPGQGLQFLFEYFSETQRNKGNFPGRFSGRQFSNSRSEMNVSTLELGDSALYLCASSEATSGNTIYFGEGSWLTVV.

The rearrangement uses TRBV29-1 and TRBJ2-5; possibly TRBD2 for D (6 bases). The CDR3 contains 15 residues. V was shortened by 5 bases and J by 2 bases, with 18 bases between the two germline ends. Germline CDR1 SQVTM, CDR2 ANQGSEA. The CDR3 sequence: CSVFPLASLQETQYF. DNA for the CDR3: TGCAGCGTTTTTCCTCTAGCGTCTCTACAAGAGACCCAGTACTTC. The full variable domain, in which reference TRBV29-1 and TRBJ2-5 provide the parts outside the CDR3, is SAVISQKPSRDICQRGTSLTIQCQVDSQVTMMFWYRQQPGQSLTLIATANQGSEATYESGFVIDKFPISRPNLTFSTLTVSNMSPEDSSIYLCSVFPLASLQETQYFGPGTRLLVL.

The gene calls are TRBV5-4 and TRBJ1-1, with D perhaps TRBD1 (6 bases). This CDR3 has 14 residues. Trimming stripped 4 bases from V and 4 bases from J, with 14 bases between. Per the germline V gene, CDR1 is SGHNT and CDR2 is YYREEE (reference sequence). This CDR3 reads CASSRDNFITEAFF. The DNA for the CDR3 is TGTGCCAGCAGCCGGGACAATTTTATCACTGAAGCTTTCTTT.

The CDR3 reads CASSVQGEEDTQYF. The CDR3 bases are TGTGCCAGCAGCGTTCAAGGGGAGGAAGATACGCAGTATTTT. The chain uses TRBV9 and TRBJ2-3, with a possible D match to TRBD2 (6 bases). Trimming cost V 2 bases and J 5 bases, with 12 bases left between them. Germline CDR1 is SGDLS and CDR2 is YYNGEE. This CDR3 is built from 14 residues. The whole variable domain, remainder taken from reference TRBV9 and TRBJ2-3, is DSGVTQTPKHLITATGQRVTLRCSPRSGDLSVYWYQQSLDQGLQFLIQYYNGEERAKGNILERFSAQQFPDLHSELNLSSLELGDSALYFCASSVQGEEDTQYFGPGTRLTVL.

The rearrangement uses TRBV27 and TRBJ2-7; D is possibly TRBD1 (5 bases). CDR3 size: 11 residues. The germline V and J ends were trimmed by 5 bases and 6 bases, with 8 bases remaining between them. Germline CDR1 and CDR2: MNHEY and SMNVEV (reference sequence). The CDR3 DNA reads TGTGCCAGCAGTCAGGGTGGCGAGCAGTACTTC. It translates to CASSQGGEQYF.

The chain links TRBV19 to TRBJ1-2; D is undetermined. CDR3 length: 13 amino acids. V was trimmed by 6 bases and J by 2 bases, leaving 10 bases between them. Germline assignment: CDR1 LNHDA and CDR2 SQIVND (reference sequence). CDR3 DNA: TGTGCCAGTAGCCCTGACACCAACTATGGCTACACCTTC. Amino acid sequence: CASSPDTNYGYTF.

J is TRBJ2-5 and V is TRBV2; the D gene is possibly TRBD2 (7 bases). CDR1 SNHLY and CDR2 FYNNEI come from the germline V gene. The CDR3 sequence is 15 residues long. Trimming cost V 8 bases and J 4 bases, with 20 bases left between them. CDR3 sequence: CASLLFGGPRETQYF. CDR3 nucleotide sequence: TGTGCCAGCCTACTGTTCGGGGGGCCGCGAGAGACCCAGTACTTC.

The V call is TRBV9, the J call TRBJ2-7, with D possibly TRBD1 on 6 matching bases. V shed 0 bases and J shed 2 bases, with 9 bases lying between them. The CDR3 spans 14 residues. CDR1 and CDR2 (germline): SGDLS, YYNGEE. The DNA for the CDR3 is TGTGCCAGCAGCGTAGGGACAGCCGCCTACGAGCAGTACTTC. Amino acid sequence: CASSVGTAAYEQYF.

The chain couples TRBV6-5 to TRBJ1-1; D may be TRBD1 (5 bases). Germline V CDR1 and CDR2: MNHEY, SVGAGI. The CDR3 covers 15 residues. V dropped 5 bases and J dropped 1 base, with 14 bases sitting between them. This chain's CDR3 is CASSVGRVTNTEAFF. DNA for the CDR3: TGTGCCAGCAGTGTAGGCAGGGTTACGAACACTGAAGCTTTCTTT.

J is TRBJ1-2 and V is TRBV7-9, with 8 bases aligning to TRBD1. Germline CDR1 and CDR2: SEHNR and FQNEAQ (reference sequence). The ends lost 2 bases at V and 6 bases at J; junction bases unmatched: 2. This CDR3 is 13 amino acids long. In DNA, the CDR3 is TGTGCCAGCAGCTTAACAGGGGGTGATGGCTACACCTTC. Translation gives CASSLTGGDGYTF. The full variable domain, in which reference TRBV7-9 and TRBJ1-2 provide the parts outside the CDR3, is DTGVSQNPRHKITKRGQNVTFRCDPISEHNRLYWYRQTLGQGPEFLTYFQNEAQLEKSRLLSDRFSAERPKGSFSTLEIQRTEQGDSAMYLCASSLTGGDGYTFGSGTRLTVV.

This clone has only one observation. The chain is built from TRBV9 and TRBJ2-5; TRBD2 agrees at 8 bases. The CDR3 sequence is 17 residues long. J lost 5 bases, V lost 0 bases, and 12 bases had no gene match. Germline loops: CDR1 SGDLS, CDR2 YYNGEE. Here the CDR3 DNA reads TGTGCCAGCAGCGTAGCCCTTGGGACTAGTCTTGTGGAGACCCAGTACTTC. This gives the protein CASSVALGTSLVETQYF. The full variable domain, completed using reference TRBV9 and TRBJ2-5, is DSGVTQTPKHLITATGQRVTLRCSPRSGDLSVYWYQQSLDQGLQFLIQYYNGEERAKGNILERFSAQQFPDLHSELNLSSLELGDSALYFCASSVALGTSLVETQYFGPGTRLLVL.

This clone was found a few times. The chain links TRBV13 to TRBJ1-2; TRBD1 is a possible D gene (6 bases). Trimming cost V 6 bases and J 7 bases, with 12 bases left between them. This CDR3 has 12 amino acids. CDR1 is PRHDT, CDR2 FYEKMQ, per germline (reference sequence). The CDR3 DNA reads TGTGCCAGCAGTCTCTGGACAGCTGGCTACACCTTC. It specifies CASSLWTAGYTF.

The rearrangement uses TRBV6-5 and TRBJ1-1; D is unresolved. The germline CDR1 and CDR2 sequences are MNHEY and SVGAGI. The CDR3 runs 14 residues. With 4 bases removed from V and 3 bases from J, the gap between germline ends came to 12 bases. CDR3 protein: CASSSLPGYTEAFF. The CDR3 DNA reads TGTGCCAGCAGTTCCCTTCCGGGGTACACTGAAGCTTTCTTT.